This is a list of T cell receptor beta chains from one sample in a study of cytomegalovirus exposure and HLA in healthy donors. The assay was immunoSEQ multiplex PCR, and TCRdb's table has in-frame clones only and misses some. The sample has roughly 120,000 clones; more than 70% are singletons. The sequenced sample consisted of PBMCs. Receptors were obtained from a woman aged 18-35 years in good health and CMV-seronegative. Both conserved end residues are part of each CDR3. The order of the fields is clone size, D gene, V gene, J gene, CDR3 protein, CDR3 DNA. A D gene is named only where the DNA matches it firmly. Clone size is not always given. Where it is, it says once, few, many or a class for expanded clones.

clone_size: -; d_call: TRBD1; v_call: TRBV7-2; j_call: TRBJ2-7; cdr3_aa: CASSYTDRGIYEQYF; cdr3_nt: TGTGCCAGCAGCTATACTGACAGGGGTATCTACGAGCAGTACTTC
clone_size: -; d_call: -; v_call: TRBV11-2; j_call: TRBJ2-1; cdr3_aa: CASSFAGDYNEQFF; cdr3_nt: TGTGCCAGCAGCTTTGCAGGGGACTACAATGAGCAGTTCTTC
clone_size: -; d_call: -; v_call: TRBV10-3; j_call: TRBJ2-1; cdr3_aa: CATLTDSYNEQFF; cdr3_nt: TGTGCCACCCTAACGGACTCATACAATGAGCAGTTCTTC
clone_size: -; d_call: -; v_call: TRBV29-1; j_call: TRBJ1-2; cdr3_aa: CSVESVNRFYGYTF; cdr3_nt: TGCAGCGTTGAGTCAGTCAACCGATTCTATGGCTACACCTTC
clone_size: -; d_call: -; v_call: TRBV7-3; j_call: TRBJ2-2; cdr3_aa: CASSLNGGLNTGELFF; cdr3_nt: TGTGCCAGCAGCTTAAACGGGGGGCTAAACACCGGGGAGCTGTTTTTT
clone_size: -; d_call: -; v_call: TRBV6-1; j_call: TRBJ1-2; cdr3_aa: CASIHGDYGYTF; cdr3_nt: TGTGCCAGCATCCACGGGGACTATGGCTACACCTTC
clone_size: -; d_call: TRBD1; v_call: TRBV28; j_call: TRBJ1-5; cdr3_aa: CASSWDRGRQPQHF; cdr3_nt: TGTGCCAGCAGCTGGGACAGGGGGCGTCAGCCCCAGCATTTT
clone_size: -; d_call: TRBD1; v_call: TRBV6-1; j_call: TRBJ1-4; cdr3_aa: CASSDRGNLLGTNEKLFF; cdr3_nt: TGTGCCAGCAGTGACAGGGGGAATCTTCTAGGAACTAATGAAAAACTGTTTTTT
clone_size: -; d_call: -; v_call: TRBV27; j_call: TRBJ2-7; cdr3_aa: CASSSVGTSYEQYF; cdr3_nt: TGTGCCAGCAGTTCCGTGGGCACCTCCTACGAGCAGTACTTC
clone_size: once; d_call: -; v_call: TRBV1; j_call: TRBJ2-1; cdr3_aa: CTSSHSRGPVYNEQFF; cdr3_nt: TGCACCAGCAGCCACTCTCGTGGTCCGGTCTACAATGAGCAGTTCTTC
clone_size: -; d_call: -; v_call: TRBV5-1; j_call: TRBJ2-3; cdr3_aa: CASSWSQGIKADTQYF; cdr3_nt: TGCGCCAGCAGCTGGTCCCAGGGGATTAAGGCAGATACGCAGTATTTT